These 25 T cell receptor beta chains originate from one sample sequenced in a study of T cell clonotyping in hematopoietic cell transplantation (dated by TCRdb to about 2021). The library came from the immunoSEQ multiplex PCR assay. This is the immuneACCESS table as TCRdb keeps it, with only in-frame sequences that have V and J called. A part of the clones is gone; compared with another copy, unresolved V genes explain less than half, and the rest is unexplained. This sample has tens of thousands of clones in its table, and 80% to 90% of those were observed once. Roughly 1.8% of the sample comes from the top ten. Sequencing used peripheral blood mononuclear cells. Receptor source: a woman between 40 and 50 years old in good health. Some clones in this sample may be carry-over from other donors' samples.

The genes are TRBV27 and TRBJ2-1, with D possibly matching TRBD2 (5 bases). Germline V gene lookup returns CDR1 MNHEY and CDR2 SMNVEV (reference sequence). The CDR3 covers 13 residues. V lost 6 bases and J lost 5, with 11 bases in between. As DNA, the CDR3 is TGTGCCAGCAGCCTAGGAGGTGACAATGAGCAGTTCTTC. The encoded protein is CASSLGGDNEQFF.

The J gene is TRBJ1-1, the V gene TRBV11-2; tentatively, D is TRBD1 (5 bases). CDR1 and CDR2 (germline): SGHAT, FQNNGV. The CDR3 contains 16 residues. The V end was cut by 7 bases, the J end by 5 bases, with 23 bases between. The CDR3 DNA sequence: TGTGCCAGCATCCCATTTGGGGGTCTCACAAAAACTGAAGCTTTCTTT. Its translation: CASIPFGGLTKTEAFF.

The V gene is TRBV28, the J gene TRBJ2-2; D uncertain. The CDR3 has 13 amino acids. The V end lost 3 bases, the J end lost 0 bases, and 2 bases lay between the germline ends. Per germline, CDR1 MDHEN and CDR2 SYDVKM. This CDR3 reads CASSLPNTGELFF. CDR3 bases: TGTGCCAGCAGTTTGCCGAACACCGGGGAGCTGTTTTTT.

The gene calls are TRBV6-5 and TRBJ1-1, with 7 bases that match TRBD1. The CDR3 runs to 16 residues. Germline CDR1 MNHEY, CDR2 SVGAGI. The ends lost 0 bases at V and 5 bases at J; junction bases unmatched: 9. CDR3 protein: CASSYSYAGGGTEAFF. In DNA, the CDR3 is TGTGCCAGCAGTTACTCCTACGCAGGGGGGGGGACTGAAGCTTTCTTT.

The chain is built from TRBV9 and TRBJ2-7; no firm D call. The CDR3 has 14 amino acids. V was shortened by 4 bases and J by 7 bases, with 18 bases between the two germline ends. In germline, CDR1 is SGDLS, CDR2 YYNGEE. In DNA, the CDR3 is TGTGCCAGCAGCCCCGAGGCCCCGGTTGAGGAGCAGTACTTC. It is translated as CASSPEAPVEEQYF.

This clone was detected only once. The chain joins TRBV28 to TRBJ1-2, with D possibly TRBD1 on 6 matching bases. Germline values: CDR1 MDHEN, CDR2 SYDVKM. Trimming removed 5 bases from V and 4 bases from J, with 20 bases in between. This CDR3 is built from 16 residues. The CDR3 DNA sequence: TGTGCCAGCAGTGAACGGGACACACGGCGTGGCTATGGCTACACCTTC. Its translation: CASSERDTRRGYGYTF.

In nucleotides, the CDR3 is TGTGCCAGCAGTGAAAGGGCATACAATCAGCCCCAGCATTTT. Its protein is CASSERAYNQPQHF. The chain is built from TRBV6-1 and TRBJ1-5, with no clear D. This CDR3 has 14 amino acids. CDR1 and CDR2 (germline): MNHNS, SASEGT. The V end lost 2 bases, the J end lost 3 bases, and 8 bases lay between the germline ends.

V usage is TRBV30 and J usage is TRBJ2-1; TRBD2 aligns across 8 bases. Germline V lookup: CDR1 GTSNPN, CDR2 SVGIG (reference sequence). This CDR3 comprises 14 residues. With V trimmed by 3 bases and J by 2 bases, 3 bases remained unmatched. This chain's CDR3 is CAWSRGGTYNEQFF. The CDR3, as DNA: TGTGCCTGGAGCCGGGGGGGCACCTACAATGAGCAGTTCTTC.

This clone was counted only a few times. The germline gene is not matched at one end of the junction; a read error may be the cause. The chain carries TRBV20-1 and TRBJ2-1; 7 bases align to TRBD1. Looked up from germline, CDR1 is DFQATT and CDR2 is SNEGSKA (reference sequence). This CDR3 spans 11 amino acids. The chain's CDR3 is CSAPQGDLSVF. The CDR3 coding sequence is TGCAGTGCCCCCCAGGGGGACCTCTCGGTCTTC.

This chain joins TRBV7-2 and TRBJ1-3; D perhaps matches TRBD1 (5 bases). V lost 1 base and J lost 4, with 8 bases in between. The CDR3 spans 14 residues. Germline V gene sequence: CDR1 SGHTA, CDR2 FQGNSA. The CDR3 sequence: CASSLEGSGNTIYF. The CDR3 DNA sequence: TGTGCCAGCAGCTTAGAGGGGAGCGGAAACACCATATATTTT. The full variable domain, in which reference TRBV7-2 and TRBJ1-3 provide the parts outside the CDR3, is GAGVSQSPSNKVTEKGKDVELRCDPISGHTALYWYRQSLGQGLEFLIYFQGNSAPDKSGLPSDRFSAERTGGSVSTLTIQRTQQEDSAVYLCASSLEGSGNTIYFGEGSWLTVV.

The J gene is TRBJ1-5, the V gene TRBV4-2, with a weak D call TRBD1 (5 bases). Between the trimmed V and J ends, which lost 4 bases and 5 bases, there was a span of 18 bases. Germline CDR1 LGHNA, CDR2 YNFKEQ. The CDR3 has 16 amino acids. The CDR3 loop reads CASSPLGFGGDQPQHF. In nucleotides, the CDR3 is TGTGCCAGCAGCCCCCTCGGTTTTGGGGGGGATCAGCCCCAGCATTTT.

The V and J genes are TRBV19 and TRBJ2-1, with D possibly matching TRBD2 (6 bases). CDR1 LNHDA and CDR2 SQIVND come from the germline V gene (reference sequence). With 4 bases removed from V and 5 bases from J, the gap between germline ends came to 15 bases. The CDR3 consists of 15 residues. The CDR3 reads CASSRFGTGNNEQFF. CDR3 coding DNA: TGTGCCAGTAGTAGGTTCGGGACTGGCAACAATGAGCAGTTCTTC.

This chain uses TRBV5-8 with TRBJ1-5, with 7 bases that match TRBD1. The germline gives CDR1 SGHTS, CDR2 YDEGEE. The V segment lost 5 bases and the J segment 6 bases; nucleotides outside the gene matches: 8. The CDR3 totals 14 residues. The CDR3 DNA reads as TGTGCCAGCAGATACAGGGGTTCAGCTCAGCCCCAGCATTTT. Residues: CASRYRGSAQPQHF.

The chain has TRBV5-1 and TRBJ1-4; a weak D match, TRBD1 (6 bases). The CDR3 totals 16 residues. From germline, CDR1 is SGHRS and CDR2 YFSETQ. Between the trimmed V and J ends, which lost 4 bases and 0 bases, there was a span of 13 bases. The CDR3 reads CASSPKGEATNEKLFF. CDR3 bases: TGCGCCAGCAGCCCTAAGGGGGAAGCAACTAATGAAAAACTGTTTTTT. Full variable domain (rest looked up from reference TRBV5-1 and TRBJ1-4): KAGVTQTPRYLIKTRGQQVTLSCSPISGHRSVSWYQQTPGQGLQFLFEYFSETQRNKGNFPGRFSGRQFSNSRSEMNVSTLELGDSALYLCASSPKGEATNEKLFFGSGTQLSVL.

The V and J genes are TRBV29-1 and TRBJ1-1; no firm D call. With 5 bases removed from V and 5 bases from J, the gap between germline ends came to 9 bases. From germline, CDR1 is SQVTM and CDR2 ANQGSEA. The CDR3 runs to 11 residues. The CDR3 DNA reads TGCAGCGTTTATGGGGAAACTGAAGCTTTCTTT. This sequence encodes CSVYGETEAFF.

This clone showed up just once. V and J are TRBV6-6 and TRBJ1-1; possible D gene TRBD1, 5 bases. CDR3 length: 13 residues. The germline V gene has CDR1 MNHNY and CDR2 SVGAGI (reference sequence). V was shortened by 3 bases and J by 10 bases, with 15 bases between the two germline ends. The CDR3: CASSYPLGGTAFF. In DNA, the CDR3 is TGTGCCAGCAGTTATCCATTGGGGGGAACAGCTTTCTTT.

The count of this clone is one. J is TRBJ1-2 and V is TRBV5-1; D gene ambiguous. Deletions cut 3 bases from V and 0 bases from J, with 12 bases between. Per the germline V gene, CDR1 is SGHRS and CDR2 is YFSETQ. CDR3 length: 15 residues. The CDR3 is CASSSLASPNYGYTF. The CDR3 region has the DNA TGCGCCAGCAGCTCGCTCGCCAGTCCTAACTATGGCTACACCTTC.

The V gene is TRBV30, the J gene TRBJ1-2, with TRBD1 as a possible D gene (5 bases). CDR1 and CDR2 (germline): GTSNPN, SVGIG (reference sequence). The CDR3 contains 17 residues. V was clipped by 5 bases and J by 1 base, with 23 bases between them. The CDR3 DNA follows: TGTGCCTGGGCGCCAGTCTTACAGGCGGGGGTTAACTATGGCTACACCTTC. This codes for CAWAPVLQAGVNYGYTF. Supplemented by reference TRBV30 and TRBJ1-2, the full variable domain reads SQTIHQWPATLVQPVGSPLSLECTVEGTSNPNLYWYRQAAGRGLQLLFYSVGIGQISSEVPQNLSASRPQDRQFILSSKKLLLSDSGFYLCAWAPVLQAGVNYGYTFGSGTRLTVV.

This chain connects TRBV5-4 to TRBJ1-1; the D gene is possibly TRBD1 (5 bases). Germline V CDR1 and CDR2: SGHNT, YYREEE (reference sequence). Trimming pared 5 bases from V and 4 bases from J, leaving 18 bases between. The CDR3 is 15 residues long. CDR3 loop: CASSTPRDASTEAFF. CDR3 bases: TGTGCCAGCAGTACCCCCCGGGACGCTTCCACTGAAGCTTTCTTT.

The chain has TRBV4-1 and TRBJ1-1; no clear D. Trimming stripped 5 bases from V and 3 bases from J, with 10 bases between. The CDR3 loop spans 13 amino acids. Germline lookup yields CDR1 MGHRA and CDR2 YSYEKL. CDR3 region: CASSRSYDTEAFF. In DNA form, the CDR3 reads TGCGCCAGCAGCAGAAGTTATGACACTGAAGCTTTCTTT.

The chain carries TRBV7-2 and TRBJ2-7; D remains ambiguous. The V and J ends lost 1 base and 4 bases respectively, with 11 bases between them. CDR1 is SGHTA, CDR2 FQGNSA, per germline. The CDR3 has 14 amino acids. In nucleotides, the CDR3 is TGTGCCAGCAGCTTAGATGCGACTTCGTACGAGCAGTACTTC. Its translation: CASSLDATSYEQYF. The whole variable domain, filled in from reference TRBV7-2 and TRBJ2-7, reads GAGVSQSPSNKVTEKGKDVELRCDPISGHTALYWYRQSLGQGLEFLIYFQGNSAPDKSGLPSDRFSAERTGGSVSTLTIQRTQQEDSAVYLCASSLDATSYEQYFGPGTRLTVT.

The J gene is TRBJ2-3, the V gene TRBV30, with 14 bases identical to TRBD2. The CDR3 totals 14 residues. Per the germline V gene, CDR1 is GTSNPN and CDR2 is SVGIG (reference sequence). The CDR3 region has the DNA TGTGCTCAGGGACTAGCGGGAGGCACAGATACGCAGTATTTT. Protein: CAQGLAGGTDTQYF.

This clone is a singleton in its sample. V and J are TRBV7-3 and TRBJ2-1; D uncertain. CDR1 and CDR2 from the germline V gene are SGHTA and FQGTGA. The V end lost 2 bases, the J end lost 7 bases, and 9 bases lay between the germline ends. The CDR3 length is 13 residues. The CDR3 loop reads CASSLGRANEQFF. The CDR3 region has the DNA TGTGCCAGCAGCTTAGGACGGGCGAATGAGCAGTTCTTC.

The CDR3 coding sequence is TGTGCCAGTAGTATTTCGTCGTGGGCCAGGGCGTACGAGCAGTACTTC. Residues: CASSISSWARAYEQYF. V is TRBV19 and J is TRBJ2-7; tentative D call: TRBD1 (5 bases). Between the trimmed V and J ends, which lost 3 bases and 4 bases, there was a span of 19 bases. The CDR3 extends over 16 amino acids. The germline gives CDR1 LNHDA, CDR2 SQIVND (reference sequence).

Details on this clone: The junction does not match germline at one end; this may be a read error. J is TRBJ2-7 and V is TRBV7-9; no clear D. The germline gives CDR1 SEHNR, CDR2 FQNEAQ (reference sequence). CDR3 length equals 13 residues. The CDR3 spells CASSLVDGYGQYF. CDR3 bases: TGTGCCAGCAGCTTAGTGGACGGCTACGGGCAGTACTTC.